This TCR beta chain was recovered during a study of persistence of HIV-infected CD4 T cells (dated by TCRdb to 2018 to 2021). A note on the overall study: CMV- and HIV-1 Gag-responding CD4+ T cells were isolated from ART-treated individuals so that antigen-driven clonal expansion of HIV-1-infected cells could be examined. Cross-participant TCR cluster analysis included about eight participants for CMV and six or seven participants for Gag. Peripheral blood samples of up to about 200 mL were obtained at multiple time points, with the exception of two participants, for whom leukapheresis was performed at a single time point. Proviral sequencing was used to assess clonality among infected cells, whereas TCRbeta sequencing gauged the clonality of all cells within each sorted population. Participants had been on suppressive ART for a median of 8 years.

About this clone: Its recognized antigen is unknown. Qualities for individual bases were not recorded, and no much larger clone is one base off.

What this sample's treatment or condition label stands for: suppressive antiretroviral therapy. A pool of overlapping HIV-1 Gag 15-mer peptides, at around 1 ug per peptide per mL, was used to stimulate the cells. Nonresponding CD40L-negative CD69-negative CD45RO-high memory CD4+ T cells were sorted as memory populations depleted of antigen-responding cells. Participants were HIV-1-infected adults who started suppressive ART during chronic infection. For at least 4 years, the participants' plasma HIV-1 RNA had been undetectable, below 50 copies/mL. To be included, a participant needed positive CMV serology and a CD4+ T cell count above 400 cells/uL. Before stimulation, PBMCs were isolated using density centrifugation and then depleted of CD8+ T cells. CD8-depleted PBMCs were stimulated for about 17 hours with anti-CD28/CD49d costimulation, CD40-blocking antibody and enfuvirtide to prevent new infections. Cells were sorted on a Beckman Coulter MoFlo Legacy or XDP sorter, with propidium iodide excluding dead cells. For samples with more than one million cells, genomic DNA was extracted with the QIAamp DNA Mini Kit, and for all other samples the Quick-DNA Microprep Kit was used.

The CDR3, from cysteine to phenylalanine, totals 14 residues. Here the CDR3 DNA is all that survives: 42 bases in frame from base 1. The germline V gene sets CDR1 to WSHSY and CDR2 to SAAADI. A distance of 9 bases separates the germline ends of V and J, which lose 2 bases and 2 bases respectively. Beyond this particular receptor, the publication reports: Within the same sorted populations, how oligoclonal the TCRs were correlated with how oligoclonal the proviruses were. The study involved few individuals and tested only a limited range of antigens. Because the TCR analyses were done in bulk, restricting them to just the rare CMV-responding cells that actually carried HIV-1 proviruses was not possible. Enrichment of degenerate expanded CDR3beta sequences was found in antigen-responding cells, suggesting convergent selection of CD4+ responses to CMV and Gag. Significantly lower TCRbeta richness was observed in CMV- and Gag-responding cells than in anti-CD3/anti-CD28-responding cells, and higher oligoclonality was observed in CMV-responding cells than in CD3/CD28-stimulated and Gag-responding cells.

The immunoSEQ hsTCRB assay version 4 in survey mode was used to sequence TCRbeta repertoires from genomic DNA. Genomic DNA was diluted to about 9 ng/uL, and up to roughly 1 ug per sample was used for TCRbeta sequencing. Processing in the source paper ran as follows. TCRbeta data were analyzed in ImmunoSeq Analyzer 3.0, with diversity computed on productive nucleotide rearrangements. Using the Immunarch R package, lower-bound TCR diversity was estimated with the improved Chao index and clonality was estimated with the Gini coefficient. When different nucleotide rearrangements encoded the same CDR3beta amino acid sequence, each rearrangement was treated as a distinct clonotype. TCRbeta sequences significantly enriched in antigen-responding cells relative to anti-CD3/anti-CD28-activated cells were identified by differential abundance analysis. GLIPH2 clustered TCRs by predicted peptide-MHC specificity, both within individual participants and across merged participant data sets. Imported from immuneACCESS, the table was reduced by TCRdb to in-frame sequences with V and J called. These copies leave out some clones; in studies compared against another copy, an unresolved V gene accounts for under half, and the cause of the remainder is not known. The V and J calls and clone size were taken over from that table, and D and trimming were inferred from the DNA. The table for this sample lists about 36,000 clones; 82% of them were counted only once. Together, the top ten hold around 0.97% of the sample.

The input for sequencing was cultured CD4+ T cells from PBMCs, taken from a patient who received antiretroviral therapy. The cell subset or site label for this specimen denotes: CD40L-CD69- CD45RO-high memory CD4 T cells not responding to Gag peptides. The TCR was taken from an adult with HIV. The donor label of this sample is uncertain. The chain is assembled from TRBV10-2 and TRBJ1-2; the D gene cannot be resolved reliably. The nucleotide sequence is TGCGCCAGCAGTGAGCGGGCGGGGAACTATGGCTACACCTTC. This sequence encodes CASSERAGNYGYTF.